These 14 T cell receptor beta chains came from one sample sequenced in a study of T cells in Graves' hyperthyroidism and ophthalmopathy. The source material, RNA transcripts, was used to amplify TCR beta CDR3 regions. TCR CDR3 underwent first-round RT-PCR with the HTBI primer set. TCRdb recomputed calls from the multiplex PCR reads with MiXCR, one row per CDR3 protein. The repertoire holds 350,000 or so distinct CDR3 sequences, with approximately 18% as singletons. The sample consisted of blood. The origin of the receptors is a woman aged 40 to 55 with Graves' ophthalmopathy.

There are many counts of this clonotype. V usage is TRBV20-1 and J usage is TRBJ2-7; D unclear. Trimming took off 1 base at V and 4 bases at J, with 5 bases between the two ends. There are 11 residues in the CDR3. Germline V CDR1 and CDR2: DFQATT, SNEGSKA (reference sequence). The CDR3 region is CSARVSYEQYF. CDR3 sequence (DNA): TGCAGTGCTAGAGTGTCTTACGAGCAGTACTTC.

The table lists this clonotype with many counts. The genes are TRBV28 and TRBJ2-4; D is perhaps TRBD1 or TRBD2 (5 bases each). Trimming took off 6 bases at V and 9 bases at J, with 9 bases between the two ends. The CDR3 runs to 11 residues. The germline V gene has CDR1 MDHEN and CDR2 SYDVKM. The CDR3 protein is CASRRDGIQYF. The CDR3 DNA reads as TGTGCCAGCAGGAGGGACGGCATTCAGTACTTC. Looking up the rest from reference TRBV28 and TRBJ2-4 gives the full variable domain: DVKVTQSSRYLVKRTGEKVFLECVQDMDHENMFWYRQDPGLGLRLIYFSYDVKMKEKGDIPEGYSVSREKKERFSLILESASTNQTSMYLCASRRDGIQYFGAGTRLSVL.

The table lists this clonotype with many counts. V and J are TRBV6-5 and TRBJ2-2, with 7 bases matching TRBD1. The CDR3 spans 15 residues. V trimming: 2 bases; J trimming: 4 bases; junction bases outside the gene matches: 4. Looked up from germline, CDR1 is MNHEY and CDR2 is SVGAGI. The CDR3 region has the DNA TGTGCCAGCAGTTACGGGACAGACCTCACCGGGGAGCTGTTTTTT. It translates to CASSYGTDLTGELFF.

This clonotype was counted at least ten times. The chain is built from TRBV20-1 and TRBJ2-5; D gene ambiguous. CDR3 length: 14 residues. Germline CDR1 DFQATT, CDR2 SNEGSKA (reference sequence). With 4 bases removed from V and 5 bases from J, the gap between germline ends came to 17 bases. CDR3 in DNA: TGCAGTGCTATCCTCATCGGCCTCGGGGAGACCCAGTACTTC. This encodes CSAILIGLGETQYF.

V and J are TRBV7-3 and TRBJ1-1; D remains ambiguous. The CDR3 contains 13 residues. V lost 5 bases to trimming and J lost 4 bases, with 11 bases between them. The germline V gene has CDR1 SGHTA and CDR2 FQGTGA. Here the CDR3 DNA reads TGTGCCAGCAGCCCCCCCAGAAGCACTGAAGCTTTCTTT. Amino acids: CASSPPRSTEAFF.

As to this clonotype: A read error may be the cause here, since a much bigger clone is one base away. The chain combines TRBV20-1 with TRBJ2-7, with D uncertain. V was clipped by 5 bases and J by 0 bases, with 23 bases between them. Germline V gene lookup returns CDR1 DFQATT and CDR2 SNEGSKA (reference sequence). The length of the CDR3 is 17 residues. CDR3 loop: CSAPRPDDLIDSYEQYF. The CDR3 nucleotides read TGCAGTGCTCCCCGCCCAGACGACCTGATCGACTCCTACGAGCAGTACTTC.

The chain is built from TRBV28 and TRBJ2-7; TRBD2 aligns across 12 bases. The germline gives CDR1 MDHEN, CDR2 SYDVKM. The CDR3 sequence is 15 residues long. The V gene end was trimmed by 6 bases and the J gene end by 3 bases; junction bases not matched to a gene: 6. The CDR3 nucleotides read TGTGCCAGCAGACCCGGACTAGCGGGGTTCTACGAGCAGTACTTC. This sequence encodes CASRPGLAGFYEQYF.

The V gene is TRBV11-1, the J gene TRBJ2-5, with 10 bases identical to TRBD1. Germline V gives CDR1 SGHAT, CDR2 FQDESV (reference sequence). The V gene end was trimmed by 5 bases and the J gene end by 1 base; junction bases not matched to a gene: 10. The CDR3 has 17 amino acids. In DNA, the CDR3 is TGTGCCAGCAGCCCCTGGACAGGGGGTAGACTCCAAGAGACCCAGTACTTC. It is translated as CASSPWTGGRLQETQYF.

This clonotype was detected many times. This chain links TRBV12-3 or TRBV12-4 with TRBJ2-4; a possible D gene is TRBD1 (6 bases). The CDR3 sequence is 15 residues long. V was clipped by 6 bases and J by 1 base, with 13 bases between them. The CDR3 DNA sequence: TGTGCCAGCAGCCCCCTCGGACAGGCCAAAAACATTCAGTACTTC. This codes for CASSPLGQAKNIQYF.

This clonotype was counted ten times or more. This chain connects TRBV6-5 to TRBJ2-1, with D perhaps TRBD1 (5 bases). The CDR3 is made up of 13 amino acids. CDR1 MNHEY and CDR2 SVGAGI come from the germline V gene. The V end was cut by 0 bases, the J end by 5 bases, with 5 bases between. CDR3 in DNA: TGTGCCAGCAGTTACTCGACAGACAATGAGCAGTTCTTC. Translating gives CASSYSTDNEQFF.

Of note for this clonotype: This clone may be a read error of a much larger clone one base away. The V gene is TRBV28, the J gene TRBJ1-1; D is ambiguous. Germline CDR1 MDHEN, CDR2 SYDVKM. The germline V and J ends were trimmed by 10 bases and 7 bases, with 22 bases remaining between them. The CDR3 runs to 14 residues. CDR3 sequence reads: CATTVLSNRFEAFF. For the CDR3, the DNA is TGTGCCACCACCGTTTTGTCCAACCGATTTGAAGCTTTCTTT.

V and J are TRBV7-9 and TRBJ1-2; no clear D. Germline CDR1 SEHNR, CDR2 FQNEAQ (reference sequence). V was trimmed by 1 base and J by 1 base, leaving 10 bases between them. CDR3 length: 15 residues. The CDR3 bases are TGTGCCAGCAGCTTAGAAGGCGGCTTTAACTATGGCTACACCTTC. Amino acids: CASSLEGGFNYGYTF.

This clonotype was recorded at least ten times. This chain links TRBV4-1 with TRBJ2-5; a possible D gene is TRBD1 (5 bases). Germline-derived CDR1 and CDR2 are MGHRA and YSYEKL. The ends were cut back, 0 bases at V and 1 base at J, with 6 bases in the middle. This CDR3 comprises 14 residues. CDR3 loop: CASSQDDSQETQYF. In DNA, the CDR3 is TGCGCCAGCAGCCAAGATGACAGCCAAGAGACCCAGTACTTC.

The table lists this clonotype with many counts. The V call is TRBV5-1, the J call TRBJ2-1; D is ambiguous. CDR3 size: 16 residues. With 3 bases removed from V and 1 base from J, the gap between germline ends came to 14 bases. CDR1 SGHRS and CDR2 YFSETQ come from the germline V gene. The CDR3 loop is CASSSGTTPSYNEQFF. The CDR3 bases are TGCGCCAGCAGCTCAGGTACAACACCTTCCTACAATGAGCAGTTCTTC.